This is a list of T cell receptor beta chains from one sample in a study of identical twins. One entry per CDR3 protein results from TCRdb running MiXCR on the 5' RACE reads. The sample consists of more than 650,000 distinct CDR3 sequences, roughly 6% of them appearing once. Sequencing input: naive T cells sorted from blood. The source is a young man in good health. The CDR3 runs from the conserved cysteine through the conserved F or W. D genes are given only for firm matches. Rows give clone size only sometimes, using once, few, many, or a class for an expanded clone.

V: TRBV14
size: -
J: TRBJ2-3
D: -
DNA: TGTGCCAGCAGCCAAGTTCTATCAACGCAGTATTTT
CDR3: CASSQVLSTQYF

V: TRBV2
size: few
J: TRBJ1-1
D: -
DNA: TGTGCCAGCAGTGAAGGTTGGGATCAGGACACTGAAGCTTTCTTT
CDR3: CASSEGWDQDTEAFF

V: TRBV15
size: few
J: TRBJ2-3
D: TRBD1
DNA: TGTGCCACCAGCAGAGAGGGACAGTTTCTGACAGATACGCAGTATTTT
CDR3: CATSREGQFLTDTQYF

V: TRBV6-6
size: -
J: TRBJ2-7
D: TRBD2
DNA: TGTGCCAGCTCCAGGGAGGGCGAGTACGAGCAGTACTTC
CDR3: CASSREGEYEQYF

V: TRBV7-7
size: many
J: TRBJ2-3
D: TRBD2
DNA: TGTGCCAGCAGCTTAAAAAGCGGGAGTACAACGCAGTATTTT
CDR3: CASSLKSGSTTQYF

V: TRBV5-1
size: -
J: TRBJ2-5
D: -
DNA: TGCGCCAGCAGTTTAAGTACAGGGTTTGGCGAGACCCAGTACTTC
CDR3: CASSLSTGFGETQYF

V: TRBV5-1
size: many
J: TRBJ2-1
D: -
DNA: TGCGCCAGCAGCTGGCCCTATGGAGACAATGAGCAGTTCTTC
CDR3: CASSWPYGDNEQFF

V: TRBV11-2
size: many
J: TRBJ2-1
D: -
DNA: TGTGCCAGCAGCTCCCCCAATTACAATGAGCAGTTCTTC
CDR3: CASSSPNYNEQFF

V: TRBV12-3/TRBV12-4
size: many
J: TRBJ1-1
D: -
DNA: TGTGCCAGCAGTCCACAGCTCATGAACACTGAAGCTTTCTTT
CDR3: CASSPQLMNTEAFF

V: TRBV4-1
size: many
J: TRBJ1-1
D: -
DNA: TGCGCCAGCAGCCAAGGAGCCTCTTTAGGCACTGAAGCTTTCTTT
CDR3: CASSQGASLGTEAFF

V: TRBV9
size: many
J: TRBJ2-2
D: -
DNA: TGTGCCAGCAGCGTAGAGAGGACCGAGGTTTTAGACACCGGGGAGCTGTTTTTT
CDR3: CASSVERTEVLDTGELFF

V: TRBV29-1
size: many
J: TRBJ1-1
D: -
DNA: TGCAGCGTTGAATCCAGGCCCGCTGAAGCTTTCTTT
CDR3: CSVESRPAEAFF

V: TRBV7-7
size: -
J: TRBJ2-1
D: TRBD1
DNA: TGTGCCAGCAGCTCCGGGACAGGGAAATCCTCCTACAATGAGCAGTTCTTC
CDR3: CASSSGTGKSSYNEQFF

V: TRBV9
size: -
J: TRBJ2-7
D: -
DNA: TGTGCCAGCAGCGTAGGGGCCGGAGACTACGAGCAGTACTTC
CDR3: CASSVGAGDYEQYF

V: TRBV7-6
size: -
J: TRBJ1-2
D: -
DNA: TGTGCCAGCAGCTTAGCTGTTGGGGGGACCGGTGGCTACACCTTC
CDR3: CASSLAVGGTGGYTF

V: TRBV29-1
size: many
J: TRBJ1-4
D: -
DNA: TGCAGCGCCGTCGCGACTAATGAAAAACTGTTTTTT
CDR3: CSAVATNEKLFF

V: TRBV28
size: few
J: TRBJ2-1
D: TRBD1
DNA: TGTGCCGGCAGGACCGGGACAGGGCAGAATGAGCAGTTCTTC
CDR3: CAGRTGTGQNEQFF

V: TRBV4-3
size: -
J: TRBJ2-6
D: -
DNA: TGCGCCAGCAGCCAAGATTTCGGCCGCCTCGGGGCCAACGTCCTGACTTTC
CDR3: CASSQDFGRLGANVLTF

V: TRBV27
size: -
J: TRBJ2-3
D: -
DNA: TGTGCCAGCACCTCCCGCTCCGACAGGAGCACCCTAGGGGAGTATTTT
CDR3: CASTSRSDRSTLGEYF

V: TRBV7-9
size: many
J: TRBJ2-2
D: -
DNA: TGTGCCAGCAGCTACGACAGAGGGATAAACACCGGGGAGCTGTTTTTT
CDR3: CASSYDRGINTGELFF

V: TRBV12-3/TRBV12-4
size: few
J: TRBJ2-2
D: TRBD2
DNA: TGTGCCAGCCAACTAGCGGAGGACACCGGGGAGCTGTTTTTT
CDR3: CASQLAEDTGELFF

V: TRBV4-1
size: few
J: TRBJ1-4
D: -
DNA: TGCGCCAGCAGCCATTCGGTACGGAGGGCGGAAAAACTGTTTTTT
CDR3: CASSHSVRRAEKLFF

V: TRBV12-3/TRBV12-4
size: many
J: TRBJ2-3
D: -
DNA: TGTGCCAGCAGCCTCGACGGAAGCACCGGGACTTCTAGCACAGATACGCAGTATTTT
CDR3: CASSLDGSTGTSSTDTQYF

V: TRBV4-2
size: many
J: TRBJ1-4
D: -
DNA: TGTGCCAGCAGCCTAGAGGGCGGGGCAACTAATGAAAAACTGTTTTTT
CDR3: CASSLEGGATNEKLFF

V: TRBV5-1
size: many
J: TRBJ2-7
D: TRBD1
DNA: TGCGCCAGCAGCTCCCGGTCGGGACAGGGCCACGAGCAGTACTTC
CDR3: CASSSRSGQGHEQYF

V: TRBV7-9
size: few
J: TRBJ2-5
D: TRBD2
DNA: TGTGCCAGCAGCTCCCCGGGACTAGGTGCGGGGACCCAGTACTTC
CDR3: CASSSPGLGAGTQYF

V: TRBV7-9
size: few
J: TRBJ2-7
D: -
DNA: TGTGCCAGCAGCTTAGGGTTCCAGGGCTCCTACGAGCAGTACTTC
CDR3: CASSLGFQGSYEQYF

V: TRBV28
size: -
J: TRBJ2-7
D: TRBD1
DNA: TGTGCCAGCAGCACCCCCGGCAGGGGGCATCCCTACGAGCAGTACTTC
CDR3: CASSTPGRGHPYEQYF

V: TRBV5-5
size: few
J: TRBJ1-1
D: -
DNA: TGTGCCAGCAGCTTGGGCTCCCAAGAAGCTTTCTTT
CDR3: CASSLGSQEAFF

V: TRBV29-1
size: few
J: TRBJ1-3
D: -
DNA: TGCATGGCTAGTTCTGGAAACACCATATATTTT
CDR3: CMASSGNTIYF

V: TRBV12-5
size: few
J: TRBJ2-2
D: TRBD2
DNA: TGTGCTAGTGGTTTGTCCAGGACTAGCGGGACCGGGGAGCTGTTTTTT
CDR3: CASGLSRTSGTGELFF